A single sample gave rise to the 26 T cell receptor beta chains below, sequenced in a study of cytomegalovirus exposure and HLA in healthy donors (TCRdb year 2017). The library was made by the immunoSEQ multiplex PCR assay. Drawn from immuneACCESS, this table holds only the in-frame rearrangements with V and J called that TCRdb kept. Clones are partly lost; checked studies trace under half to an unresolved V gene and leave the rest unexplained. For this sample the table gives 150,000 to 200,000 clones, of which approximately 81% were detected only once. 10% to 13% of the sample rests with the top ten. Source material: PBMCs. The receptors stem from a young man in good health and CMV-seropositive.

This clone was found a few times. The chain has TRBV18 and TRBJ1-5; weak D call: TRBD1 (6 bases). Trimming took 6 bases from V and 3 from J, leaving 15 bases between them. Looked up from germline, CDR1 is KGHSH and CDR2 is LQKENI. The CDR3 is 15 residues long. The CDR3 here is CASSPYRDNNQPQHF. For the CDR3, the DNA is TGTGCCAGCTCGCCTTACCGGGACAACAATCAGCCCCAGCATTTT.

V and J are TRBV27 and TRBJ1-6; 7 bases match TRBD1. CDR3 size: 19 residues. The V gene's germline CDR1 is MNHEY and CDR2 SMNVEV (reference sequence). V lost 3 bases to trimming and J lost 1 base; unmatched junction nucleotides: 12. DNA for the CDR3: TGTGCCAGCAGTTTTCAGCCGGGACAGCAAGGGTCCTATAATTCACCCCTCCACTTT. This gives the protein CASSFQPGQQGSYNSPLHF.

This clone was recorded once. The J gene is TRBJ1-1, the V gene TRBV9; D is perhaps TRBD1 (5 bases). Germline CDR1 SGDLS, CDR2 YYNGEE. V gave up 5 bases and J gave up 3 bases, with 11 bases separating them. The length of the CDR3 is 13 residues. The CDR3 sequence is CASSEQGDTEAFF. CDR3 DNA sequence: TGTGCCAGCAGTGAACAAGGGGACACTGAAGCTTTCTTT.

This clone was recorded once. This rearrangement joins TRBV7-9 to TRBJ2-3; 9 bases map to TRBD1. Unmatched junction bases numbered 2, after V lost 3 bases and J lost 1 base. The CDR3 sequence is 15 residues long. Germline V lookup: CDR1 SEHNR, CDR2 FQNEAQ (reference sequence). This CDR3 reads CASSFWDRGTDTQYF. CDR3 sequence (DNA): TGTGCCAGCAGCTTTTGGGACAGGGGCACAGATACGCAGTATTTT.

This chain uses TRBV2 with TRBJ1-2; TRBD1 matches 7 bases. CDR3 length: 13 amino acids. CDR1 SNHLY and CDR2 FYNNEI come from the germline V gene. Losses at the gene ends were 6 bases for V and 5 bases for J; bases not matched to a gene: 6. CDR3 protein: CASSVQGSYGYTF. The CDR3, as DNA: TGTGCCAGCAGCGTACAGGGGTCTTATGGCTACACCTTC.

The rearrangement links TRBV7-8 to TRBJ2-1, with unresolved D. CDR1 SGHVS and CDR2 FQNEAQ come from the germline V gene. The CDR3 has 13 residues. The germline V and J ends were trimmed by 0 bases and 9 bases, with 9 bases remaining between them. The DNA for the CDR3 is TGTGCCAGCAGCTTAGCGTGGCGGAGTGAGCAGTTCTTC. Translation gives CASSLAWRSEQFF. Drawing the rest from reference TRBV7-8 and TRBJ2-1, the complete variable domain is GAGVSQSPRYKVAKRGQDVALRCDPISGHVSLFWYQQALGQGPEFLTYFQNEAQLDKSGLPSDRFFAERPEGSVSTLKIQRTQQEDSAVYLCASSLAWRSEQFFGPGTRLTVL.

The chain couples TRBV27 to TRBJ1-5; no clear D. In germline, CDR1 is MNHEY, CDR2 SMNVEV (reference sequence). The CDR3 consists of 14 residues. Trimming left V 6 bases short and J 2 bases short, with 11 bases between. The CDR3 here is CASSLGLGNQPQHF. The CDR3 nucleotides are TGTGCCAGCAGCTTAGGCCTGGGCAATCAGCCCCAGCATTTT.

The chain is built from TRBV7-3 and TRBJ2-6, with 12 bases matching TRBD2. V dropped 5 bases and J dropped 1; count of bases not matched to a gene: 3. There are 17 residues in the CDR3. Germline V gene lookup returns CDR1 SGHTA and CDR2 FQGTGA. This CDR3 reads CASSKTSGRSGANVLTF. The CDR3 DNA follows: TGTGCCAGCAGCAAAACTAGCGGGAGGTCTGGGGCCAACGTCCTGACTTTC.

V usage is TRBV7-9 and J usage is TRBJ1-5; TRBD1 agrees at 7 bases. The germline V gene encodes CDR1 SEHNR and CDR2 FQNEAQ (reference sequence). V lost 5 bases, J lost 2 bases, and 9 bases stayed unmatched. The CDR3 contains 16 residues. The CDR3 reads CASSPWTGLGNQPQHF. The CDR3 nucleotides read TGTGCCAGCAGCCCCTGGACAGGCCTTGGCAATCAGCCCCAGCATTTT.

The CDR3 DNA is TGTGCCAGTAGTGGACAGGGCGGCTATAGCAATCAGCCCCAGCATTTT. This sequence encodes CASSGQGGYSNQPQHF. The rearrangement joins TRBV19 to TRBJ1-5, with TRBD1 matching 8 bases. CDR1 LNHDA and CDR2 SQIVND come from the germline V gene (reference sequence). This CDR3 has 16 amino acids. Unmatched junction bases numbered 6, after V lost 5 bases and J lost 0 bases.

The chain has TRBV4-3 and TRBJ2-7; 12 bases match TRBD1. This CDR3 has 15 amino acids. Germline trimming cut 3 bases from V and 3 bases from J; bases unmatched to any gene: 3. CDR1 is LGHNA, CDR2 YSLEER, per germline. The CDR3 loop reads CASSHGTGGNYEQYF. CDR3 bases: TGCGCCAGCAGCCATGGGACAGGGGGCAACTACGAGCAGTACTTC.

The V call is TRBV20-1, the J call TRBJ2-7; D is unclear. V was pared by 6 bases and J by 2 bases, with 8 bases between. Germline V gives CDR1 DFQATT, CDR2 SNEGSKA (reference sequence). This CDR3 is built from 11 residues. CDR3 sequence reads: CSATDTYEQYF. The DNA for the CDR3 is TGCAGTGCAACAGACACCTACGAGCAGTACTTC.

This CDR3 is CASAVQETQYF. DNA for the CDR3: TGCGCCAGCGCGGTCCAAGAGACCCAGTACTTC. This chain connects TRBV5-1 to TRBJ2-5, with D uncertain. Germline CDR1 SGHRS, CDR2 YFSETQ. V lost 7 bases to trimming and J lost 1 base, with 5 bases between them. The CDR3 consists of 11 residues.

V gene TRBV28 combines with J gene TRBJ2-6; D not certain. Trimming removed 2 bases from V and 1 base from J, with 12 bases in between. Germline assignment: CDR1 MDHEN and CDR2 SYDVKM. The CDR3 loop spans 17 amino acids. The DNA of the CDR3 is TGTGCCAGCAGTTTACCCCAGGCCTATTCTGGGGCCAACGTCCTGACTTTC. Translating gives CASSLPQAYSGANVLTF.

This chain joins TRBV10-2 and TRBJ1-5; no clear D. Deletions cut 0 bases from V and 9 bases from J, with 12 bases between. The germline CDR1 and CDR2 sequences are WSHSY and SAAADI. The length of the CDR3 is 14 residues. CDR3: CASSESGGRRPQHF. The DNA for the CDR3 is TGCGCCAGCAGTGAGTCGGGAGGGAGACGGCCCCAGCATTTT.

The V gene is TRBV2, the J gene TRBJ2-7, with 10 bases that match TRBD2. The J segment lost 2 bases and the V segment lost 6 bases, leaving 25 bases of the junction unmatched. The CDR3 is 21 residues long. Germline CDR1 is SNHLY and CDR2 is FYNNEI. The CDR3 sequence: CASSRTRFSGLAGVLAYEQYF. The CDR3 nucleotides read TGTGCCAGCAGCAGGACAAGATTTAGTGGCCTAGCGGGAGTCCTGGCCTACGAGCAGTACTTC.

CDR3 DNA: TGTGCCAGCAGCTTAATACAGGGCGTAGGTGGTGAAAAACTGTTTTTT. Its protein is CASSLIQGVGGEKLFF. The chain combines TRBV7-2 with TRBJ1-4; tentative D call: TRBD1 (6 bases). Per germline, CDR1 SGHTA and CDR2 FQGNSA. This CDR3 is built from 16 residues. Trimming cost V 2 bases and J 7 bases, with 17 bases left between them.

This clone was counted a few times. The V gene is TRBV6-5, the J gene TRBJ2-7; 9 bases line up with TRBD1. Unmatched junction bases numbered 7, after V lost 8 bases and J lost 5 bases. Germline CDR1 MNHEY, CDR2 SVGAGI. This CDR3 has 13 residues. CDR3: CASGRGQGNEQYF. CDR3 DNA: TGTGCCAGCGGCCGGGGACAGGGCAACGAGCAGTACTTC.

V and J are TRBV5-1 and TRBJ1-3, with 10 positions matching TRBD1. V was pared by 0 bases and J by 5 bases, with 8 bases of the junction left unmatched. This CDR3 comprises 17 residues. Germline assignment: CDR1 SGHRS and CDR2 YFSETQ. The CDR3 region is CASSLGQGAGDRNTIYF. For the CDR3, the DNA is TGCGCCAGCAGCTTGGGACAGGGGGCAGGCGACCGAAACACCATATATTTT.

The chain recombines TRBV9 with TRBJ1-5; tentative D call: TRBD1 (5 bases). Germline loops: CDR1 SGDLS, CDR2 YYNGEE. The CDR3 has 15 residues. Trimming took off 0 bases at V and 2 bases at J, with 9 bases between the two ends. The CDR3 nucleotides are TGTGCCAGCAGCGTAGGGGGCAGCGGCAATCAGCCCCAGCATTTT. It encodes CASSVGGSGNQPQHF.

This clone was picked up a small number of times. The chain joins TRBV30 to TRBJ1-2; no clear D. CDR3 length: 11 amino acids. The germline V and J ends were trimmed by 3 bases and 6 bases, with 8 bases remaining between them. Germline V gene data show CDR1 as GTSNPN and CDR2 as SVGIG (reference sequence). The CDR3 is CAWRLEDGYTF. In nucleotides, the CDR3 is TGTGCCTGGAGGCTCGAGGATGGCTACACCTTC.

V usage is TRBV4-1 and J usage is TRBJ1-5, with TRBD1 as a possible D gene (6 bases). The V gene lost 0 bases and the J gene lost 7 bases, with 10 bases spanning the gap. The CDR3 is 14 residues long. The germline gives CDR1 MGHRA, CDR2 YSYEKL. The CDR3 sequence: CASSQDQGRQPQHF. Here the CDR3 DNA reads TGCGCCAGCAGCCAAGACCAGGGGAGACAGCCCCAGCATTTT.

This chain uses TRBV6-5 with TRBJ2-3, with 7 bases identical to TRBD2. V trimming: 4 bases; J trimming: 2 bases; junction bases outside the gene matches: 3. The CDR3 runs to 14 residues. The germline V gene has CDR1 MNHEY and CDR2 SVGAGI. The CDR3 region is CASSWDYHTDTQYF. CDR3 bases: TGTGCCAGCAGTTGGGACTACCACACAGATACGCAGTATTTT.

V and J are TRBV28 and TRBJ2-7; 8 nucleotides match TRBD2. This CDR3 is 15 amino acids long. V lost 6 bases and J lost 0; bases outside the gene matches: 7. CDR1 is MDHEN and CDR2 is SYDVKM in the germline V gene. Written as DNA, the CDR3 is TGTGCCAGCAGCGTCGCGGGAGGCTTCTCCTACGAGCAGTACTTC. It codes for CASSVAGGFSYEQYF.

This clone appeared a single time. This chain connects TRBV7-3 to TRBJ2-3, with D tentatively TRBD2 (7 bases). The CDR3 consists of 14 residues. From germline, CDR1 is SGHTA and CDR2 FQGTGA. V was clipped by 2 bases and J by 5 bases, with 11 bases between them. The CDR3: CASSLLGGGDTQYF. CDR3 DNA sequence: TGTGCCAGCAGCTTACTGGGAGGGGGAGATACGCAGTATTTT.

In this sample, this clone turned up once. V usage is TRBV7-6 and J usage is TRBJ2-1; 9 bases align to TRBD1. The V gene's germline CDR1 is SGHVS and CDR2 FNYEAQ. This CDR3 has 17 amino acids. V shed 2 bases and J 10 bases; nucleotides not matched to a gene: 15. The CDR3 sequence is CASSLPHSGTGFSEQFF. CDR3 bases: TGTGCCAGCAGCTTACCCCACTCCGGGACAGGGTTTAGCGAGCAGTTCTTC.